There are many counts of the clone carrying this T cell receptor beta chain. Its antigen is undetermined. The sample originates from a study of response to subunit inactivated influenza vaccine. Regarding the study as a whole: With each seasonal influenza vaccination, the authors suggested, few new T cells are recruited.

TCRdb processed the RT-PCR reads anew with MiXCR; each CDR3 protein has one entry. Of approximately 520,000 distinct CDR3 sequences in the sample, approximately 17% were seen once. This CDR3 has 15 residues. The V gene lost 2 bases and the J gene lost 7 bases, with 14 bases spanning the gap. CDR1 is SGHAT, CDR2 FQNNGV, per germline. This specimen was CD4+ T cells sorted from PBMCs, taken 23 months after vaccination. V is TRBV11-2 and J is TRBJ2-2; D is possibly TRBD2 (6 bases). This clonotype was obtained from a man aged 50 to 69 who received an inactivated influenza vaccine. The CDR3 DNA follows: TGTGCCAGCAGCTTATGGGGAGGCCCGGTCGGGGAGCTGTTTTTT. As protein: CASSLWGGPVGELFF.